The clone carrying this T cell receptor (beta chain) came up once. Researchers reported that TCR beta cDNA libraries carried unique molecular identifiers. From the PCR reads, TCRdb called clonotypes with MiXCR, one entry per CDR3 protein. The table records around 700,000 distinct CDR3 sequences, around 64% of them present only once. The sample originates from a study of post-analysis software for immune sequencing data. Sample: blood. The receptor's source is a girl aged 2 to 10 with multiple sclerosis.

Written as DNA, the CDR3 is TGTGCCAGCAGTGGGGAAGCCAAAAACATTCAGTACTTC. It is translated as CASSGEAKNIQYF. The gene calls are TRBV2 and TRBJ2-4; D remains unclear. V lost 4 bases, J lost 0 bases, and 4 bases lay in between. Germline V lookup: CDR1 SNHLY, CDR2 FYNNEI. The CDR3 is 13 amino acids.